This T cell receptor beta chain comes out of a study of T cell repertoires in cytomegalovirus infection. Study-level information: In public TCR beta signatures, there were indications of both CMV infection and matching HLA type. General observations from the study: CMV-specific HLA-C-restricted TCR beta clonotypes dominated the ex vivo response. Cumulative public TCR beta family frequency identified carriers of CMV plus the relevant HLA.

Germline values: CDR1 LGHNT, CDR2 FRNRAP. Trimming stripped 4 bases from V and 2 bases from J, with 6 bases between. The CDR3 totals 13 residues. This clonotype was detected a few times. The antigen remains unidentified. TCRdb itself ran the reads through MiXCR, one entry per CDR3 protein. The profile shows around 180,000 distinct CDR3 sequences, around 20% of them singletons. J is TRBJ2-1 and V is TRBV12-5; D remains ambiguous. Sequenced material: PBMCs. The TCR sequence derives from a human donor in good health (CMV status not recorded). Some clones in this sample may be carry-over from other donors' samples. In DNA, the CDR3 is TGTGCTAGTGGTTCGCGGCCCTACAATGAGCAGTTCTTC. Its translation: CASGSRPYNEQFF.